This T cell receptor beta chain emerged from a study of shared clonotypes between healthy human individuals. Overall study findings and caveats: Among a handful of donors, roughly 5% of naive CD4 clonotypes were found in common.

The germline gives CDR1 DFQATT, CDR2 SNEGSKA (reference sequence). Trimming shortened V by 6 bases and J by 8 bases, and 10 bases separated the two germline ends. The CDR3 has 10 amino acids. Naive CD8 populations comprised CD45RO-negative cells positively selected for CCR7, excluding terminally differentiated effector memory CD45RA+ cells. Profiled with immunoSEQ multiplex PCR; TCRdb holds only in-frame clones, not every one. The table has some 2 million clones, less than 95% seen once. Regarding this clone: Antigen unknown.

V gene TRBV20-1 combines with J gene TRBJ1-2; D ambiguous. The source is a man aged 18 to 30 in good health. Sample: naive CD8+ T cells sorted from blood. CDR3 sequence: CSARSQGYTF. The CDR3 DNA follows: TGCAGTGCGAGATCTCAAGGCTACACCTTC.